One sample yielded the 6 T cell receptor beta chains listed below, sequenced in a study of PD-1 blockade in classical Hodgkin lymphoma. With no exception, relapse followed autologous stem cell transplantation in all patients, and brentuximab vedotin exposure varied. The data were produced by immunoSEQ multiplex PCR, yet TCRdb's version contains in-frame clones alone and is incomplete. The sample has 26,000 or so clones, roughly 68% seen once. This material consisted of peripheral blood mononuclear cells (PBMCs), taken before the second cycle of nivolumab. The receptors were gathered from a human donor with classical Hodgkin lymphoma.

J is TRBJ2-7 and V is TRBV28, with 8 bases matching TRBD2. Trimming removed 5 bases from V and 6 bases from J; junction bases left unmatched: 12. CDR1 and CDR2 from the germline V gene are MDHEN and SYDVKM. The CDR3 extends over 15 amino acids. The CDR3 region is CASSEMSGGAREQYF. In DNA form, the CDR3 reads TGTGCCAGCAGTGAAATGTCCGGGGGGGCCCGCGAGCAGTACTTC.

With regard to this clone: Other DNA variants within this sample encode the same CDR3. The rearrangement links TRBV6-5 to TRBJ1-1, with 10 bases that match TRBD1. The V gene's germline CDR1 is MNHEY and CDR2 SVGAGI. Unmatched junction bases numbered 1, after V lost 5 bases and J lost 4 bases. CDR3 length: 13 amino acids. CDR3 protein: CASSRTGGTEAFF. The DNA of the CDR3 is TGTGCCAGCAGTAGGACAGGGGGCACTGAAGCTTTCTTT.

This chain uses TRBV28 with TRBJ1-3, with 9 bases matching TRBD1. CDR3 length: 19 residues. Germline lookup yields CDR1 MDHEN and CDR2 SYDVKM. The V segment lost 1 base and the J segment 1 base; nucleotides outside the gene matches: 11. The CDR3 loop reads CASSLSVPGQGRSGNTIYF. The DNA for the CDR3 is TGTGCCAGCAGTTTATCCGTCCCGGGACAGGGTCGGTCTGGAAACACCATATATTTT.

The chain has TRBV10-3 and TRBJ1-1; D is possibly TRBD1 (5 bases). V was cut by 6 bases and J by 3 bases, with 14 bases left in between. This CDR3 contains 14 residues. Per the germline V gene, CDR1 is ENHRY and CDR2 is SYGVKD. The CDR3 loop reads CAISPTMGDTEAFF. CDR3 in DNA: TGTGCCATCAGCCCTACGATGGGGGACACTGAAGCTTTCTTT.

The rearrangement uses TRBV6-5 and TRBJ1-1; 7 positions match TRBD1. This CDR3 is built from 13 residues. CDR1 and CDR2 from the germline V gene are MNHEY and SVGAGI. After removal of 0 bases from V and 6 bases from J, the junction contained 1 base not matched to a gene. CDR3 sequence: CASSYSDRAEAFF. The CDR3 region has the DNA TGTGCCAGCAGTTACTCTGACAGGGCTGAAGCTTTCTTT.

This clone has just one count. V usage is TRBV28 and J usage is TRBJ1-5; D might be TRBD1 (5 bases). Trimming cost V 5 bases and J 0 bases, with 20 bases left between them. This CDR3 is built from 18 residues. CDR1 and CDR2 from the germline V gene are MDHEN and SYDVKM. CDR3 loop: CASSLRGPSPNSNQPQHF. DNA for the CDR3: TGTGCCAGCAGTCTCCGGGGCCCAAGCCCTAATAGCAATCAGCCCCAGCATTTT.